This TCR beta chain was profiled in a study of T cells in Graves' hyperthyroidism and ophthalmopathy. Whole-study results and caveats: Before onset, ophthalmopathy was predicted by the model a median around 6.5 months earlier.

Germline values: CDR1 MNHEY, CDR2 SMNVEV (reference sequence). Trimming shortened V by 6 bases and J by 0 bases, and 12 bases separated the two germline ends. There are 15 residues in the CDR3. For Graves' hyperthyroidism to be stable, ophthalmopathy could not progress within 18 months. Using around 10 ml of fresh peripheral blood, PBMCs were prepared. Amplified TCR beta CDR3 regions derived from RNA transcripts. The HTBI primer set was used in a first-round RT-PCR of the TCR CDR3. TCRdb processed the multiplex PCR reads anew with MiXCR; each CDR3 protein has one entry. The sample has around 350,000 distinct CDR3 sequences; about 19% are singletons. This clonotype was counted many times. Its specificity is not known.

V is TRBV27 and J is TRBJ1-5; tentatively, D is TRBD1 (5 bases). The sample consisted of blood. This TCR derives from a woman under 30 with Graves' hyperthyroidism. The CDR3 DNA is TGTGCCAGCAGAGCTCAGGGTTATAGCAATCAGCCCCAGCATTTT. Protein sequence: CASRAQGYSNQPQHF.